These 28 T cell receptor beta chains were all obtained from the same sample, sequenced in a study of regulatory T cells in long-lasting Graves disease. Construction of TCR beta libraries relied on iRepertoire HTBI primers and on Arm-PCR targeting CDR3 regions. TCRdb reprocessed the multiplex PCR reads via MiXCR and lists one record per CDR3 protein. The sample lists roughly 260,000 distinct CDR3 sequences; 18% were seen once. This sample's time point: newly diagnosed GD, antithyroid drugs for less than 3 months. Construction of the TCR library relied on RNA isolated from PBMCs. Another study also made use of these data, one on T cells in Graves' hyperthyroidism and ophthalmopathy.

The source material was peripheral blood mononuclear cells (PBMCs), sampled at new diagnosis, from a patient treated with antithyroid drugs. These receptors came from a woman aged 25 to 39 with Graves disease.

The chain carries TRBV12-3 or TRBV12-4 and TRBJ1-3; 10 bases map to TRBD1. Trimming took 7 bases from V and 7 from J; bases not matched to a gene: 10. The CDR3 length is 15 residues. CDR3 nucleotide sequence: TGTGCCAGCACACCGGGACAGGGGTCGCGGAACACCATATATTTT. It is translated as CASTPGQGSRNTIYF.

In DNA form, the CDR3 reads TGTGCCACCCATGTGGGGGGAGACCCCTCTGGGGCCAACGTCCTGACTTTC. Translated, it gives CATHVGGDPSGANVLTF. J is TRBJ2-6 and V is TRBV18; D is perhaps TRBD2 (6 bases). Trimming shortened V by 10 bases and J by 0 bases, and 19 bases separated the two germline ends. The CDR3 is made up of 17 amino acids. Looked up from germline, CDR1 is KGHSH and CDR2 is LQKENI.

This clonotype was detected ten times or more. This chain connects TRBV20-1 to TRBJ2-2, with D perhaps TRBD1 (5 bases). Germline-derived CDR1 and CDR2 are DFQATT and SNEGSKA (reference sequence). Trimming took off 5 bases at V and 3 bases at J, with 10 bases between the two ends. The CDR3 is 13 amino acids. CDR3 DNA: TGCAGTGCTGATGACAGCTACACCGGGGAGCTGTTTTTT. It codes for CSADDSYTGELFF.

In its sample, this clonotype was seen many times. The gene calls are TRBV11-3 and TRBJ2-5; 7 bases line up with TRBD1. Germline CDR1 and CDR2: SGHNT and YENEEA. CDR3 length: 14 amino acids. J was trimmed by 5 bases and V by 5 bases; bases with no gene match: 8. The DNA of the CDR3 is TGTGCCAGCAGCGACCGACAGGGCGGGGAGACCCAGTACTTC. Protein sequence: CASSDRQGGETQYF.

In its sample, this clonotype was seen many times. In nucleotides, the CDR3 is TGTGCCAGCAGGCCGAGGACTGAAGCTTTCTTT. It yields the protein CASRPRTEAFF. The chain links TRBV7-9 to TRBJ1-1; no definite D call. The CDR3 runs to 11 residues. The germline V gene encodes CDR1 SEHNR and CDR2 FQNEAQ (reference sequence). The ends were cut back, 6 bases at V and 5 bases at J, with 7 bases in the middle.

This clonotype came up many times. The chain links TRBV2 to TRBJ2-6; D unresolved. V lost 5 bases to trimming and J lost 4 bases, with 6 bases between them. Germline CDR1 is SNHLY and CDR2 is FYNNEI. The CDR3 totals 13 residues. CDR3 in amino acids: CASSKQGANVLTF. The CDR3 DNA reads TGTGCCAGCAGTAAACAGGGGGCCAACGTCCTGACTTTC.

CDR3 region: CASSLSAGLAGHTDTQYF. As DNA, the CDR3 is TGTGCCAGCAGCCTATCTGCGGGACTAGCGGGGCACACAGATACGCAGTATTTT. This chain joins TRBV12-3 or TRBV12-4 and TRBJ2-3, with TRBD2 matching 13 bases. V trimming: 6 bases; J trimming: 2 bases; junction bases outside the gene matches: 11. The CDR3 totals 18 residues.

This clonotype has more than one count but fewer than ten. This chain joins TRBV27 and TRBJ1-4, with a possible D match to TRBD1 (5 bases). Germline values: CDR1 MNHEY, CDR2 SMNVEV (reference sequence). V lost 3 bases and J lost 3, with 11 bases in between. CDR3 size: 15 residues. CDR3 amino acids: CASSFRGVPNEKLFF. In nucleotides, the CDR3 is TGTGCCAGCAGTTTTAGAGGGGTTCCTAATGAAAAACTGTTTTTT.

This clonotype occurred many times. The chain joins TRBV20-1 to TRBJ2-5; D call uncertain. There are 12 residues in the CDR3. CDR1 and CDR2 (germline): DFQATT, SNEGSKA (reference sequence). Trimming stripped 0 bases from V and 7 bases from J, with 9 bases between. The CDR3 DNA is TGCAGTGCTAGAGATCCCCGTTCGACCCAGTACTTC. This encodes CSARDPRSTQYF.

The table lists this clonotype with many counts. The genes are TRBV20-1 and TRBJ1-1; D gene ambiguous. Between the trimmed V and J ends, which lost 8 bases and 4 bases, there was a span of 23 bases. From germline, CDR1 is DFQATT and CDR2 SNEGSKA (reference sequence). This CDR3 is built from 15 residues. As DNA, the CDR3 is TGCAGTATTCCTGGGTCGTCGGTTGAGGGCACTGAAGCTTTCTTT. Protein: CSIPGSSVEGTEAFF.

In its sample, this clonotype was seen a few times. The chain carries TRBV12-5 and TRBJ2-1; 10 bases map to TRBD2. V was pared by 2 bases and J by 6 bases, with 13 bases of the junction left unmatched. CDR1 and CDR2 from the germline V gene are LGHNT and FRNRAP. The CDR3 sequence is 18 residues long. The CDR3 here is CASGLRPGTSAPFNEQFF. The CDR3 DNA sequence: TGTGCTAGTGGTTTGCGTCCCGGGACTAGCGCTCCTTTCAATGAGCAGTTCTTC.

This chain links TRBV7-9 with TRBJ1-5, with D maybe TRBD1 (5 bases). CDR1 SEHNR and CDR2 FQNEAQ come from the germline V gene (reference sequence). Trimming removed 1 base from V and 5 bases from J, with 18 bases in between. This CDR3 region has 17 residues. The CDR3 loop is CASSLDSGLESDQPQHF. CDR3 coding DNA: TGTGCCAGCAGCTTAGATTCAGGGCTCGAATCGGATCAGCCCCAGCATTTT.

This clonotype has just a few counts. V usage is TRBV20-1 and J usage is TRBJ1-4; 7 bases fit TRBD1. CDR3 length: 15 residues. Germline V gene lookup returns CDR1 DFQATT and CDR2 SNEGSKA (reference sequence). Trimming took 3 bases from V and 5 from J; bases not matched to a gene: 9. CDR3 DNA: TGCAGTGCTAGCCAAGGGGGCATACGGAATGAAAAACTGTTTTTT. It is translated as CSASQGGIRNEKLFF.

At least ten counts were recorded for this clonotype. V gene TRBV20-1 combines with J gene TRBJ1-1; D gene uncertain. Trimming took off 5 bases at V and 7 bases at J, with 17 bases between the two ends. Germline CDR1 is DFQATT and CDR2 is SNEGSKA (reference sequence). The CDR3 is 13 amino acids. The CDR3 reads CSASPTTGSEAFF. The CDR3 DNA reads as TGCAGTGCTTCCCCGACCACCGGGAGTGAAGCTTTCTTT.

The sample holds many counts of this clonotype. V is TRBV5-1 and J is TRBJ1-1; possible D gene TRBD1, 5 bases. Trimming took off 3 bases at V and 8 bases at J, with 17 bases between the two ends. The germline CDR1 and CDR2 sequences are SGHRS and YFSETQ. The CDR3 consists of 14 residues. This chain's CDR3 is CASSSGTGILEAFF. For the CDR3, the DNA is TGCGCCAGCAGCTCGGGGACCGGGATTCTCGAAGCTTTCTTT.

This clonotype was detected ten times or more. The chain has TRBV18 and TRBJ2-5; D might be TRBD2 (6 bases). The V and J ends lost 5 bases and 13 bases respectively, with 20 bases between them. CDR1 and CDR2 from the germline V gene are KGHSH and LQKENI. This CDR3 is 13 amino acids long. The DNA for the CDR3 is TGTGCCAGCTCAAACGACCCCCTAGCGTCGGCGTACTTC. It yields the protein CASSNDPLASAYF.

This clonotype has a count of ten or more. The chain uses TRBV11-3 and TRBJ2-5; D unclear. The CDR3 runs 15 residues. Germline V gene lookup returns CDR1 SGHNT and CDR2 YENEEA. Trimming pared 1 base from V and 4 bases from J, leaving 13 bases between. DNA for the CDR3: TGTGCCAGCAGCTTAGGGTTCGGTACCGGAGAGACCCAGTACTTC. This encodes CASSLGFGTGETQYF.

The V call is TRBV18, the J call TRBJ1-5, with D possibly matching TRBD1 (5 bases). This CDR3 comprises 15 residues. The V gene lost 1 base and the J gene lost 3 bases, with 10 bases spanning the gap. Germline CDR1 KGHSH, CDR2 LQKENI. Here the CDR3 reads CASSPLAGDNQPQHF. The CDR3 bases are TGTGCCAGCTCACCACTGGCGGGGGACAATCAGCCCCAGCATTTT. Combining the CDR3 with reference TRBV18 and TRBJ1-5 gives the whole variable domain NAGVMQNPRHLVRRRGQEARLRCSPMKGHSHVYWYRQLPEEGLKFMVYLQKENIIDESGMPKERFSAEFPKEGPSILRIQQVVRGDSAAYFCASSPLAGDNQPQHFGDGTRLSIL.

The count of this clonotype is one. The rearrangement links TRBV28 to TRBJ1-5; D is uncertain. The CDR3 length is 14 residues. V lost 1 base, J lost 3 bases, and 7 bases lay in between. The germline CDR1 and CDR2 sequences are MDHEN and SYDVKM. Written as DNA, the CDR3 is TGTGCCAGCAGTTTATCAGTAATCAATCAGCCCCAGCATTTT. It is translated as CASSLSVINQPQHF.

This clonotype was found many times. The rearrangement uses TRBV5-1 and TRBJ2-2; possible D gene TRBD1, 5 bases. Trimming stripped 5 bases from V and 2 bases from J, with 13 bases between. This CDR3 comprises 15 residues. CDR1 is SGHRS and CDR2 is YFSETQ in the germline V gene. The DNA of the CDR3 is TGCGCCAGCAGGGAACAGGCCTCCAACACCGGGGAGCTGTTTTTT. It codes for CASREQASNTGELFF. Complete variable domain (other parts from reference TRBV5-1 and TRBJ2-2): KAGVTQTPRYLIKTRGQQVTLSCSPISGHRSVSWYQQTPGQGLQFLFEYFSETQRNKGNFPGRFSGRQFSNSRSEMNVSTLELGDSALYLCASREQASNTGELFFGEGSRLTVL.

The rearrangement uses TRBV14 and TRBJ2-1, with D hard to call. CDR1 SGHDN and CDR2 FVKESK come from the germline V gene. This CDR3 spans 14 amino acids. V lost 5 bases, J lost 2 bases, and 10 bases lay in between. CDR3 loop: CASSCGYPYNEQFF. DNA of the CDR3: TGTGCCAGCAGCTGCGGTTACCCCTACAATGAGCAGTTCTTC.

This clonotype was observed at least ten times. V usage is TRBV12-3 or TRBV12-4 and J usage is TRBJ2-1; 8 bases align to TRBD1. The CDR3 loop spans 14 amino acids. V trimming: 10 bases; J trimming: 4 bases; junction bases outside the gene matches: 9. Here the CDR3 DNA reads TGTGCCACCGTGGACAGGGTAACGTACAATGAGCAGTTCTTC. Its translation is CATVDRVTYNEQFF.

This clonotype was observed a handful of times. V usage is TRBV4-1 and J usage is TRBJ2-3, with TRBD2 matching over 13 bases. Germline CDR1 MGHRA, CDR2 YSYEKL. This CDR3 spans 18 amino acids. J was trimmed by 1 base and V by 1 base; bases with no gene match: 5. CDR3 sequence (DNA): TGCGCCAGCAGCCAAGCACTAGCGGGGGGGCTTGGCACAGATACGCAGTATTTT. This translates into CASSQALAGGLGTDTQYF.

This chain joins TRBV19 and TRBJ1-3, with D possibly TRBD1 on 5 matching bases. Trimming left V 7 bases short and J 6 bases short, with 10 bases between. The germline V gene encodes CDR1 LNHDA and CDR2 SQIVND (reference sequence). The CDR3 totals 12 residues. The CDR3 coding sequence is TGTGCCAGTACGTGGGGGAAAAACACCATATATTTT. This gives the protein CASTWGKNTIYF.

This clonotype was seen repeatedly, ten times or more. The chain combines TRBV12-3 or TRBV12-4 with TRBJ2-3, with D unresolved. V was cut by 3 bases and J by 4 bases, with 8 bases left in between. This CDR3 contains 13 residues. CDR3 protein: CASSLVEADTQYF. The DNA of the CDR3 is TGTGCCAGCAGTTTGGTAGAGGCAGATACGCAGTATTTT.

This clonotype has at least ten counts. The J gene is TRBJ1-5, the V gene TRBV6-2 or TRBV6-3; TRBD1 matches at 8 bases. This CDR3 is 14 amino acids long. V trimming: 6 bases; J trimming: 6 bases; junction bases outside the gene matches: 7. Germline V gives CDR1 MNHEY, CDR2 SVGEGT. In DNA, the CDR3 is TGTGCCAGCAGAAACGGACAGGGAGGTCAGCCCCAGCATTTT. Translation: CASRNGQGGQPQHF.

This clonotype showed up many times. This chain uses TRBV20-1 with TRBJ2-4, with no clear D. This CDR3 has 13 amino acids. V was pared by 4 bases and J by 0 bases, with 7 bases between. The germline CDR1 and CDR2 sequences are DFQATT and SNEGSKA (reference sequence). CDR3 loop: CSAKDLAKNIQYF. The CDR3 coding sequence is TGCAGTGCTAAAGATCTAGCCAAAAACATTCAGTACTTC.

The V call is TRBV12-3 or TRBV12-4, the J call TRBJ1-4; 10 positions match TRBD1. This CDR3 has 16 amino acids. V trimming: 5 bases; J trimming: 3 bases; junction bases outside the gene matches: 6. The DNA of the CDR3 is TGTGCCAGCAGTAGACAGGGGGCCGAGGCTAATGAAAAACTGTTTTTT. Translated: CASSRQGAEANEKLFF.